This section outlines one TCR beta chain sequence together with its context. Its antigen is not known. The CDR3 sequence is 16 residues long. Reverse transcription of roughly 0.45 to 1 ug RNA used random hexamers. Multiplex immunoSEQ PCR targeted 54 Vbeta and 13 Jbeta TCR beta segments. TCRdb re-analysed the immunoSEQ multiplex PCR reads in MiXCR, keeping a single row per CDR3 protein. The table lists roughly 180,000 distinct CDR3 sequences, around 94% of them singletons. This record belongs to a study of CD8 T cells in Susac syndrome. Study-level information: At the time of blood draw, patients with Susac syndrome were therapy-naive, receiving corticosteroids, or receiving intravenous immunoglobulin alone.

Study findings and constraints: The CD4+ T cell repertoires in Susac syndrome did not show any clonal expansion. It was acknowledged by the study that relatively few individuals were included in its TCR sequencing and HLA analysis.

The receptor was derived from a human donor with Susac syndrome. The V call is TRBV12-1, the J call TRBJ1-5. TRBV12-1 is designated a pseudogene. The sample consisted of CD4+ T cells from PBMCs. As DNA, the CDR3 is TGTGCCAGCAGCTTTGCGGCTCTCTATAGCAATCAGCCCCAGCATTTT. Translation: CASSFAALYSNQPQHF.